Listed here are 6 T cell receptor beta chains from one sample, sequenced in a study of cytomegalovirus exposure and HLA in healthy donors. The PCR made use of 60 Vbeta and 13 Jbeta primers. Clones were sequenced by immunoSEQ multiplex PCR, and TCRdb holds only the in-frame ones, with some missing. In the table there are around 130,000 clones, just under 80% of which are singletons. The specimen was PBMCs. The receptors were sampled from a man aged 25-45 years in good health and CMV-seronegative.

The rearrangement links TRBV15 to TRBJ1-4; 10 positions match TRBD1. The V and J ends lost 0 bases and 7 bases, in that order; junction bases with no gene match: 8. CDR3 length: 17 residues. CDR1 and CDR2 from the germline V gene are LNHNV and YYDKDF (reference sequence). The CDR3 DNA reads TGTGCCACCAGCAGAGATCGGCAGACAGGGGGCGGTGAAAAACTGTTTTTT. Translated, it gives CATSRDRQTGGGEKLFF.

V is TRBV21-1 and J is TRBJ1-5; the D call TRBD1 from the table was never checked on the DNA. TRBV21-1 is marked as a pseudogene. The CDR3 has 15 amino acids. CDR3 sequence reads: CASSKVTVPNQPQHF. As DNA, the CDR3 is TGTGCCAGCAGCAAAGTGACAGTTCCAAATCAGCCCCAGCATTTT.

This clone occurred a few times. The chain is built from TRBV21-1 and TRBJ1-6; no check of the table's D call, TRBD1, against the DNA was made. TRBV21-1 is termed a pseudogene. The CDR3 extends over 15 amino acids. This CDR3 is CASSKAGQKNSPLHF. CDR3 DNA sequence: TGTGCCAGCAGCAAGGCGGGACAGAAAAATTCACCCCTCCACTTT.

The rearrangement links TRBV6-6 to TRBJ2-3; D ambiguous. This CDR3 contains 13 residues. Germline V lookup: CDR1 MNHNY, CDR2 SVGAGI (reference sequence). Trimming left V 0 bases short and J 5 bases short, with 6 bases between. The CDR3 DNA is TGTGCCAGCAGTTACTCTTTACTAGATACGCAGTATTTT. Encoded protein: CASSYSLLDTQYF.

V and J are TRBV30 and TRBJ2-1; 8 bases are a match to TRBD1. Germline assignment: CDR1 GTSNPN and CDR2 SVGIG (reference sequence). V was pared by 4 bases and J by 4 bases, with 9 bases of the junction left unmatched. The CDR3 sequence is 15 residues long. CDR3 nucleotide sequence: TGTGCCTGGACCTCAGGGGGCCTCATTTACAATGAGCAGTTCTTC. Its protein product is CAWTSGGLIYNEQFF.

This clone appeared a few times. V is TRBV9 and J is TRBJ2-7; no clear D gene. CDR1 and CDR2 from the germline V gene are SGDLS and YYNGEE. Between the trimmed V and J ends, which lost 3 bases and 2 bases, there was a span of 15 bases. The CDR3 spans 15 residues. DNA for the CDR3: TGTGCCAGCAGCGCTCGGAACAGCCCTCCCTACGAGCAGTACTTC. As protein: CASSARNSPPYEQYF. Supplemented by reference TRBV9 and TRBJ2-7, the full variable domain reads DSGVTQTPKHLITATGQRVTLRCSPRSGDLSVYWYQQSLDQGLQFLIQYYNGEERAKGNILERFSAQQFPDLHSELNLSSLELGDSALYFCASSARNSPPYEQYFGPGTRLTVT.